The 14 T cell receptor beta chains below all came from one sample that was sequenced in a study of blood T cells in healthy people across ages. It was with a sample-barcoded 5' primer and a J-beta primer mix that a second PCR of about 6 to 12 cycles was run. TCRdb passed the 5' RACE reads through MiXCR, listing each CDR3 protein once. This table has some 1,500,000 distinct CDR3 sequences, 35% to 45% appearing once. The sequenced material came from blood. Receptor source: a woman aged 18-35 years in good health.

This chain connects TRBV7-3 to TRBJ2-1; 9 bases agree with TRBD1. V dropped 2 bases and J dropped 7; count of bases not matched to a gene: 6. The CDR3 length is 15 residues. The germline V gene has CDR1 SGHTA and CDR2 FQGTGA. The CDR3 protein is CASSLVGQGNNEQFF. The CDR3 bases are TGTGCCAGCAGCTTAGTGGGACAGGGTAATAATGAGCAGTTCTTC. Supplemented by reference TRBV7-3 and TRBJ2-1, the full variable domain reads GAGVSQTPSNKVTEKGKYVELRCDPISGHTALYWYRQSLGQGPEFLIYFQGTGAADDSGLPNDRFFAVRPEGSVSTLKIQRTERGDSAVYLCASSLVGQGNNEQFFGPGTRLTVL.

This clonotype has only a few counts. J is TRBJ1-6 and V is TRBV11-2; no clear D. The CDR3 extends over 13 amino acids. The germline V gene encodes CDR1 SGHAT and CDR2 FQNNGV. V lost 0 bases and J lost 11, with 8 bases in between. The CDR3 DNA sequence: TGTGCCAGCAGCTTAGATCCCCAAACACCCCTCCACTTT. Protein sequence: CASSLDPQTPLHF.

V and J are TRBV28 and TRBJ2-1; D tentatively reads TRBD1 or TRBD2 (6 bases each). The germline CDR1 and CDR2 sequences are MDHEN and SYDVKM. V was clipped by 8 bases and J by 9 bases, with 23 bases between them. The CDR3 length is 15 residues. Here the CDR3 DNA reads TGTGCCAGCGTTTCGTGGGGGCGAGGACTACTTGAGCAGTTCTTC. Translating it yields CASVSWGRGLLEQFF.

CDR3 DNA: TGCAGCGTTGTGCCCCGCCTGGCGACAGATAGCATGGGAGCTTTCTTT. This encodes CSVVPRLATDSMGAFF. The rearrangement joins TRBV29-1 to TRBJ1-1; D possibly corresponds to TRBD1 (5 bases). The CDR3 has 16 amino acids. Trimming cost V 4 bases and J 10 bases, with 28 bases left between them. Germline V lookup: CDR1 SQVTM, CDR2 ANQGSEA.

This clonotype was picked up a small number of times. The chain employs TRBV7-2 and TRBJ2-1; 8 positions agree with TRBD2. CDR3 length: 19 amino acids. In germline, CDR1 is SGHTA, CDR2 FQGNSA. Germline trimming cut 5 bases from V and 0 bases from J; bases unmatched to any gene: 15. As DNA, the CDR3 is TGTGCCAGCAGCCTGGGACTAGTGGGAGGGTTGAGCTCCTACAATGAGCAGTTCTTC. Amino acids: CASSLGLVGGLSSYNEQFF.

The chain has TRBV18 and TRBJ2-3, with 7 bases matching TRBD2. CDR1 and CDR2 from the germline V gene are KGHSH and LQKENI. With 6 bases clipped from V and 4 bases from J, the junction kept 10 bases outside the gene matches. The CDR3 extends over 15 amino acids. This CDR3 is CASSPVREGADTQYF. The CDR3 coding sequence is TGTGCCAGCTCGCCCGTCAGGGAGGGCGCAGATACGCAGTATTTT. The entire variable domain, with the rest obtained from reference TRBV18 and TRBJ2-3, is as follows: NAGVMQNPRHLVRRRGQEARLRCSPMKGHSHVYWYRQLPEEGLKFMVYLQKENIIDESGMPKERFSAEFPKEGPSILRIQQVVRGDSAAYFCASSPVREGADTQYFGPGTRLTVL.

For the CDR3, the DNA is TGTGCCAGCAGTGCCGGGACTAGCGGGGGGACACAAGAGACCCAGTACTTC. Residues: CASSAGTSGGTQETQYF. The chain uses TRBV12-3 or TRBV12-4 and TRBJ2-5, with TRBD2 matching 15 bases. V lost 5 bases, J lost 2 bases, and 6 bases stayed unmatched. The CDR3 consists of 17 residues.

The J gene is TRBJ1-4, the V gene TRBV27; tentatively, D is TRBD1 (5 bases). The CDR3 has 14 residues. Germline CDR1 reads MNHEY; CDR2 reads SMNVEV (reference sequence). The V end was cut by 2 bases, the J end by 8 bases, with 12 bases between. CDR3 sequence: CASSLEGSGEKLFF. The CDR3 DNA follows: TGTGCCAGCAGTTTAGAGGGGAGTGGAGAAAAACTGTTTTTT.

This chain uses TRBV6-2 or TRBV6-3 with TRBJ1-5; perhaps TRBD1 as D (5 bases). The V end lost 5 bases, the J end lost 0 bases, and 14 bases lay between the germline ends. This CDR3 spans 16 amino acids. Looked up from germline, CDR1 is MNHEY and CDR2 is SVGEGT. CDR3 DNA: TGTGCCAGCAGTGTAGGGACGCAGTATAGCAATCAGCCCCAGCATTTT. Its protein is CASSVGTQYSNQPQHF.

This clonotype occurred a few times. This chain connects TRBV4-2 to TRBJ2-2; 10 positions match TRBD2. This CDR3 has 17 amino acids. Germline V gene lookup returns CDR1 LGHNA and CDR2 YNFKEQ. Trimming took 1 base from V and 3 from J; bases not matched to a gene: 5. In DNA form, the CDR3 reads TGTGCCAGCAGCCAAGGGACTAGCGGTCTGGACACCGGGGAGCTGTTTTTT. Amino acids: CASSQGTSGLDTGELFF.

The CDR3 coding sequence is TGTGCTAGTGGCTCTAACAGGGGAGTTGGCACTGAAGCTTTCTTT. Its translation is CASGSNRGVGTEAFF. The chain recombines TRBV12-5 with TRBJ1-1; TRBD1 aligns across 7 bases. CDR3 size: 15 residues. Germline trimming cut 6 bases from V and 4 bases from J; bases unmatched to any gene: 11. Germline values: CDR1 LGHNT, CDR2 FRNRAP.

This clonotype has more than one count but fewer than ten. The chain employs TRBV13 and TRBJ2-3; 11 bases fit TRBD2. The V and J ends lost 3 bases and 0 bases, in that order; junction bases with no gene match: 8. The CDR3 is made up of 18 amino acids. The germline gives CDR1 PRHDT, CDR2 FYEKMQ (reference sequence). In DNA, the CDR3 is TGTGCCAGCAGCTTTTTCCTAGCGGGGGGCTATAGCACAGATACGCAGTATTTT. Translating gives CASSFFLAGGYSTDTQYF. The entire variable domain, with the rest obtained from reference TRBV13 and TRBJ2-3, is as follows: AAGVIQSPRHLIKEKRETATLKCYPIPRHDTVYWYQQGPGQDPQFLISFYEKMQSDKGSIPDRFSAQQFSDYHSELNMSSLELGDSALYFCASSFFLAGGYSTDTQYFGPGTRLTVL.

The rearrangement joins TRBV27 to TRBJ2-3, with D possibly TRBD2 on 5 matching bases. V was trimmed by 4 bases and J by 4 bases, leaving 18 bases between them. This CDR3 contains 16 residues. Germline CDR1 reads MNHEY; CDR2 reads SMNVEV (reference sequence). CDR3 protein: CASSSVLAGFADTQYF. The DNA for the CDR3 is TGTGCCAGCAGTTCCGTCCTAGCCGGCTTTGCAGATACGCAGTATTTT.

The chain employs TRBV6-5 and TRBJ2-5, with D perhaps TRBD2 (6 bases). The J call is uncertain, as TRBJ2-7 better fits the DNA end. Germline V CDR1 and CDR2: MNHEY, SVGAGI. This CDR3 contains 12 residues. This chain's CDR3 is CASSYRRGEQYF. CDR3 nucleotide sequence: TGTGCCAGCAGTTATAGGAGGGGCGAGCAGTACTTC.